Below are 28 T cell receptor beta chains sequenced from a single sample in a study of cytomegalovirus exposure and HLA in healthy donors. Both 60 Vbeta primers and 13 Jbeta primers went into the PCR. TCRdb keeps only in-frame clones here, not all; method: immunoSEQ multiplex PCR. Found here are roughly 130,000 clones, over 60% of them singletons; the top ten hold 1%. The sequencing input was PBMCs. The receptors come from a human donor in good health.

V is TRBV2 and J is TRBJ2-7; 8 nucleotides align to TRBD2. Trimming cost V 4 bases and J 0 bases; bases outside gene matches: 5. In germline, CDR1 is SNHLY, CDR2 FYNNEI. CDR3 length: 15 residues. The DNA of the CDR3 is TGTGCCAGCAGTGCCAGGACTAGCAGCTCCTACGAGCAGTACTTC. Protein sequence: CASSARTSSSYEQYF.

The chain's CDR3 is CASSFSSMKTQYF. For the CDR3, the DNA is TGTGCCAGCAGCTTTAGTAGCATGAAGACCCAGTACTTC. The chain has TRBV5-6 and TRBJ2-5; D is unresolved. Germline V lookup: CDR1 SGHDT, CDR2 YYEEEE. CDR3 size: 13 residues. Trimming removed 2 bases at V and 6 bases at J, with 11 bases between.

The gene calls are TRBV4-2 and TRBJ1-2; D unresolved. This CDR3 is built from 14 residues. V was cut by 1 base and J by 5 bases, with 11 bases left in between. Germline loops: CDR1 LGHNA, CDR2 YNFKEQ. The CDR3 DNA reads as TGTGCCAGCAGCCAAGCCGGGAGGCCTTATGGCTACACCTTC. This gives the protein CASSQAGRPYGYTF.

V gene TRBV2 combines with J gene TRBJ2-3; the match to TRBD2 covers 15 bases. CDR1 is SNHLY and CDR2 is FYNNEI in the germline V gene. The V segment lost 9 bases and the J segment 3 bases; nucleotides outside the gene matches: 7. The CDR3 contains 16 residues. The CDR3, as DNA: TGTGCCAGTAGGAGGGGACTAGCGGGGGGAACAGATACGCAGTATTTT. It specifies CASRRGLAGGTDTQYF.

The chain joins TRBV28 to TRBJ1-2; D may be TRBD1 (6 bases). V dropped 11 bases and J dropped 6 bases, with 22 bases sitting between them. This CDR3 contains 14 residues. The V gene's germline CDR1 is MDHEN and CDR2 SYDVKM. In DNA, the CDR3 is TGTGCCGGCTCGGAGGACAGTCGGAAGAATGGCTACACCTTC. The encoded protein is CAGSEDSRKNGYTF.

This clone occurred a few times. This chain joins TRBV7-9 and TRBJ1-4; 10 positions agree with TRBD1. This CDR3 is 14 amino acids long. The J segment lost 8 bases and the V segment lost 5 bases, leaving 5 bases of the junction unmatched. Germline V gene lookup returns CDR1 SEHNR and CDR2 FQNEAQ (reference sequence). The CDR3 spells CASSGDRGIEKLFF. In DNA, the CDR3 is TGTGCCAGCAGCGGGGACAGGGGCATAGAAAAACTGTTTTTT.

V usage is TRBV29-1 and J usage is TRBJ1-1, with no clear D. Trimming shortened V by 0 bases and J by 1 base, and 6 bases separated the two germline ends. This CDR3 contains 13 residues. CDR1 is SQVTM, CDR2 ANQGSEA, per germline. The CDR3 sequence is CSVEDYPNTEAFF. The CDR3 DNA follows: TGCAGCGTTGAAGACTACCCGAACACTGAAGCTTTCTTT.

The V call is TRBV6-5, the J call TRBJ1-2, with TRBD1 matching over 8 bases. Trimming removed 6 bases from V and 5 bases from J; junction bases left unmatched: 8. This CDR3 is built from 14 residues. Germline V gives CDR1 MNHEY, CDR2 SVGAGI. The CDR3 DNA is TGTGCCAGCAGCAGACAGGGGATTCGGTATGGCTACACCTTC. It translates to CASSRQGIRYGYTF.

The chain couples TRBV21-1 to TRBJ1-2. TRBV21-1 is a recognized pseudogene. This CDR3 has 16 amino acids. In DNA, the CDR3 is TGTGCCAGCAGCAAAGGTACGGTCAACGTGTCGTTTGGCTACACCTTC. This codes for CASSKGTVNVSFGYTF.

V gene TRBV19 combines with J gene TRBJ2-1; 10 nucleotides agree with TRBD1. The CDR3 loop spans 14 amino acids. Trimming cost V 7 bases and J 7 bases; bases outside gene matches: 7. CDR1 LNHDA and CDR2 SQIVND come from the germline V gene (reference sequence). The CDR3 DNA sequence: TGTGCCAGTACCGGGACAGGGGCCGTTAATGAGCAGTTCTTC. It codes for CASTGTGAVNEQFF.

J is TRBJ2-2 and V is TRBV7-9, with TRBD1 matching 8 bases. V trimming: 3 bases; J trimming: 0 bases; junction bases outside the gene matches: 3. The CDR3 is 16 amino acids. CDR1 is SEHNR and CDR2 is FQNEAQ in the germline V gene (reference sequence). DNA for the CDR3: TGTGCCAGCAGCTTGGGGACAGGCGCGAACACCGGGGAGCTGTTTTTT. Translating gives CASSLGTGANTGELFF.

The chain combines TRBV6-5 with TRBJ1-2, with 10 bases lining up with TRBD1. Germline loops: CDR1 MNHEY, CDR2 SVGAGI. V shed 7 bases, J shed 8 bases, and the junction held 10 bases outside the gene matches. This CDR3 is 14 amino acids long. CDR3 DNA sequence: TGTGCCAGCATTCGACAGGGGGCTGTAGGAGGCTACACCTTC. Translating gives CASIRQGAVGGYTF.

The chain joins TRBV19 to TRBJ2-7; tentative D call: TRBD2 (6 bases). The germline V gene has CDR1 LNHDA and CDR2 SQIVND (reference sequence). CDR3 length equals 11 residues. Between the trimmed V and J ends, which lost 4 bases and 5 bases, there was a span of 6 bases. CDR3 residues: CASSTGDEQYF. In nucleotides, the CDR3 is TGTGCCAGTAGTACGGGGGACGAGCAGTACTTC.

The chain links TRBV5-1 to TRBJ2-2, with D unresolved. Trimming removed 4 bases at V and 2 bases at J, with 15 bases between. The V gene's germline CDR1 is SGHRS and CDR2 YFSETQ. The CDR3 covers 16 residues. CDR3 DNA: TGCGCCAGCAGCCTCGGCGTTGGAGCAAACACCGGGGAGCTGTTTTTT. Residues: CASSLGVGANTGELFF.

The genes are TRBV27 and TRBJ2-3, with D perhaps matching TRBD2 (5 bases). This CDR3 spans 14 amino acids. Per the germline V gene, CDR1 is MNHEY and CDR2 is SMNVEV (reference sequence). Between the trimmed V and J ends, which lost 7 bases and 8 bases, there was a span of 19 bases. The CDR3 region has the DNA TGTGCCAGCACCGACCTGGAGCGGCCGGGTACGCAGTATTTT. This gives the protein CASTDLERPGTQYF.

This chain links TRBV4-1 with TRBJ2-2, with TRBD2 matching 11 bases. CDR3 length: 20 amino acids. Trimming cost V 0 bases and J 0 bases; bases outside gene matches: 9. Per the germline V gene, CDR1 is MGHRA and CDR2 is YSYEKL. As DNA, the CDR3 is TGCGCCAGCAGCCAAGAGACTAGCGGGGCCATTAGGGCGAACACCGGGGAGCTGTTTTTT. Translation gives CASSQETSGAIRANTGELFF.

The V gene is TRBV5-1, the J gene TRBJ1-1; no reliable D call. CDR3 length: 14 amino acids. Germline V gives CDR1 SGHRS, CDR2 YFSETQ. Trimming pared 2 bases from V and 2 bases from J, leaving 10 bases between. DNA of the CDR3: TGCGCCAGCAGCTTTTTCGGTACCAACACTGAAGCTTTCTTT. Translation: CASSFFGTNTEAFF.

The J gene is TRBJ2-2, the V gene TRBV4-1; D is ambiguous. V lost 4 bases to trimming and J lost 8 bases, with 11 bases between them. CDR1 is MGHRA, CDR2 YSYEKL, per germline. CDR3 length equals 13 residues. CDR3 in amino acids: CASSPYRVGELFF. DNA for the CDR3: TGCGCCAGCAGCCCGTACCGGGTAGGGGAGCTGTTTTTT.

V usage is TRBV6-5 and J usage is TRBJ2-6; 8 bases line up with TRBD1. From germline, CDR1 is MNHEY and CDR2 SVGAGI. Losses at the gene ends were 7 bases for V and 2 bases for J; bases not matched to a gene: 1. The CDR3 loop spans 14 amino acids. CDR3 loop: CASKDRAGANVLTF. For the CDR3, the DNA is TGTGCCAGCAAGGACAGGGCTGGGGCCAACGTCCTGACTTTC.

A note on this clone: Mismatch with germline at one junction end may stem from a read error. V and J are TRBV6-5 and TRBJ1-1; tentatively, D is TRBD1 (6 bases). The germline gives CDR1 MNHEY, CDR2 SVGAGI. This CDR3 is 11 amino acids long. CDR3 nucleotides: TGTGCCAGCAGTTACGCCAACAGGGAGTCCTTT. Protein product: CASSYANRESF.

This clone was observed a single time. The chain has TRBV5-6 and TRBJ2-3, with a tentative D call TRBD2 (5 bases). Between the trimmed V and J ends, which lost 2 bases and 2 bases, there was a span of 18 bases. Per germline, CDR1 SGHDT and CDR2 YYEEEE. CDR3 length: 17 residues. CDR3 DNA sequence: TGTGCCAGCAGCTTAAAGCTGTCGGGGAGAGACACAGATACGCAGTATTTT. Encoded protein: CASSLKLSGRDTDTQYF.

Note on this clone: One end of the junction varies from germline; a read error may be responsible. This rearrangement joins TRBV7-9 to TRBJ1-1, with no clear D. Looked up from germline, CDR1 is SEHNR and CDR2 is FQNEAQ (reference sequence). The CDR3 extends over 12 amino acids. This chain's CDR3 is CSSTLNRREAFF. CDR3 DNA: TGTTCCAGCACCCTAAACCGTCGGGAAGCTTTCTTT.

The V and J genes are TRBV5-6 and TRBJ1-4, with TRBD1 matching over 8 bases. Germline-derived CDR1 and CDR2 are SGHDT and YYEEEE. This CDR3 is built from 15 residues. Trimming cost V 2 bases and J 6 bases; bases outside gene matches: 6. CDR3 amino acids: CASSFQDRADEKLFF. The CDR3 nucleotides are TGTGCCAGCAGCTTCCAGGACAGGGCTGATGAAAAACTGTTTTTT. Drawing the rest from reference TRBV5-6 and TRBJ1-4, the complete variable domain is DAGVTQSPTHLIKTRGQQVTLRCSPKSGHDTVSWYQQALGQGPQFIFQYYEEEERQRGNFPDRFSGHQFPNYSSELNVNALLLGDSALYLCASSFQDRADEKLFFGSGTQLSVL.

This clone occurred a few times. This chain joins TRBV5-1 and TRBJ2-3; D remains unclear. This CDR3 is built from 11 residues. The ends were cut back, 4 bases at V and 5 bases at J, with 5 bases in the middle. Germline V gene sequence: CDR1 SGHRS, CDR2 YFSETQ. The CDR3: CASSLRDTQYF. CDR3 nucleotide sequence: TGCGCCAGCAGCCTCAGAGATACGCAGTATTTT.

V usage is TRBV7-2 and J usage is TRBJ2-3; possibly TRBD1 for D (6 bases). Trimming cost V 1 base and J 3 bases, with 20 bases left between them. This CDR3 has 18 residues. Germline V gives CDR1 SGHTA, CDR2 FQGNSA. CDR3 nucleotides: TGTGCCAGCAGCTTAGATGTAGTCGACAGGAGAGGAACAGATACGCAGTATTTT. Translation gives CASSLDVVDRRGTDTQYF.

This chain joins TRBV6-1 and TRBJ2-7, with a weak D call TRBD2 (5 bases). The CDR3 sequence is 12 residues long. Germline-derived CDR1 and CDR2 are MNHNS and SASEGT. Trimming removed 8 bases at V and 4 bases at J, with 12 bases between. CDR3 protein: CASSDRTYEQYF. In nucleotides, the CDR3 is TGTGCCAGCTCAGACCGGACTTACGAGCAGTACTTC.

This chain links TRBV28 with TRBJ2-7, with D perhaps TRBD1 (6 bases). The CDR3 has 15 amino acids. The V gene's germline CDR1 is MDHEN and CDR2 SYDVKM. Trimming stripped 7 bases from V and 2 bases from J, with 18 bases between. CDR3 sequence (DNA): TGTGCCAGCAACCCATTACAGGGTCCAACCTACGAGCAGTACTTC. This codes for CASNPLQGPTYEQYF.

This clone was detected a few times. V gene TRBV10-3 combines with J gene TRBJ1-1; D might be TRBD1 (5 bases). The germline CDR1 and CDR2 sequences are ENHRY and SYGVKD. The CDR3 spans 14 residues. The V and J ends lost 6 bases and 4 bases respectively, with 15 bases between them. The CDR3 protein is CAIRKQGWITEAFF. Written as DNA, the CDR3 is TGTGCCATCAGAAAGCAGGGTTGGATCACTGAAGCTTTCTTT.